These 18 T cell receptor beta chains were sequenced from one sample in a study of blood T cell repertoires in COVID-19. The data were produced by immunoSEQ multiplex PCR, yet TCRdb's version contains in-frame clones alone and is incomplete. The sample carries about 170,000 clones, approximately 87% recorded once. Sequenced input: peripheral blood. The source is a woman aged 60-75 years with COVID-19, enrolled during active disease.

The chain has TRBV5-4 and TRBJ2-7, with TRBD2 matching over 9 bases. CDR1 is SGHNT and CDR2 is YYREEE in the germline V gene (reference sequence). The CDR3 runs 15 residues. J was trimmed by 6 bases and V by 4 bases; bases with no gene match: 11. This chain's CDR3 is CASSPSVAGVFEQYF. The DNA for the CDR3 is TGTGCCAGCAGCCCCTCGGTAGCGGGAGTGTTCGAGCAGTACTTC.

The count of this clone is one. The chain uses TRBV3-1 (or the pseudogene TRBV3-2) and TRBJ2-3; 7 bases agree with TRBD1. Germline V gene lookup returns CDR1 LGHDT and CDR2 YNNKEL (reference sequence). The CDR3 contains 15 residues. The V gene end was trimmed by 1 base and the J gene end by 0 bases; junction bases not matched to a gene: 1. The CDR3 sequence: CASSQGTGSTDTQYF. The CDR3 DNA reads as TGTGCCAGCAGCCAAGGGACAGGAAGCACAGATACGCAGTATTTT.

The J gene is TRBJ2-7, the V gene TRBV4-2, with TRBD1 identical over 12 bases. Trimming removed 2 bases from V and 6 bases from J; junction bases left unmatched: 5. This CDR3 comprises 15 residues. CDR1 and CDR2 from the germline V gene are LGHNA and YNFKEQ. The CDR3 here is CASSQPGTGGAEQYF. DNA of the CDR3: TGTGCCAGCAGCCAACCCGGGACAGGGGGCGCCGAGCAGTACTTC.

V usage is TRBV4-3 and J usage is TRBJ2-1; a possible D gene is TRBD2 (5 bases). The CDR3 sequence is 12 residues long. Germline V gene sequence: CDR1 LGHNA, CDR2 YSLEER. V gave up 7 bases and J gave up 5 bases, with 9 bases separating them. This CDR3 is CASMGVNNEQFF. CDR3 DNA sequence: TGCGCCAGCATGGGAGTTAACAATGAGCAGTTCTTC.

The chain uses TRBV7-2 and TRBJ2-1, with TRBD1 identical over 7 bases. The CDR3 has 16 amino acids. With V trimmed by 5 bases and J by 0 bases, 7 bases remained unmatched. The germline CDR1 and CDR2 sequences are SGHTA and FQGNSA. Here the CDR3 reads CASSLRGRVSYNEQFF. The DNA of the CDR3 is TGTGCCAGCAGCCTGAGGGGGCGGGTCTCCTACAATGAGCAGTTCTTC.

With regard to this clone: The sample holds other DNA sequences that translate to the same CDR3. The chain recombines TRBV6-5 with TRBJ1-5; D not certain. The CDR3 contains 13 residues. CDR1 and CDR2 from the germline V gene are MNHEY and SVGAGI. V lost 0 bases to trimming and J lost 4 bases, with 4 bases between them. CDR3 loop: CASSYSQNQPQHF. The CDR3 coding sequence is TGTGCCAGCAGTTACTCTCAGAATCAGCCCCAGCATTTT.

The gene calls are TRBV3-1 (or the pseudogene TRBV3-2) and TRBJ2-1; a weak D match, TRBD2 (5 bases). V was trimmed by 3 bases and J by 10 bases, leaving 25 bases between them. Germline CDR1 and CDR2: LGHDT and YNNKEL (reference sequence). The CDR3 runs 17 residues. DNA for the CDR3: TGTGCCAGCAGCCAGCCGCTGGTAGGCGGGCTCCCGTACGAGCAGTTCTTC. The encoded protein is CASSQPLVGGLPYEQFF.

The CDR3 reads CASSRLAGLTDTQYF. The CDR3 DNA reads as TGTGCCAGCAGCCGACTAGCGGGCCTCACAGATACGCAGTATTTT. The chain employs TRBV11-3 and TRBJ2-3; 10 bases are a match to TRBD2. V shed 5 bases, J shed 2 bases, and the junction held 4 bases outside the gene matches. The CDR3 covers 15 residues. Germline CDR1 SGHNT, CDR2 YENEEA.

This sequence joins TRBV9 and TRBJ2-5; TRBD2 matches at 11 bases. Germline values: CDR1 SGDLS, CDR2 YYNGEE. V was pared by 0 bases and J by 4 bases, with 2 bases of the junction left unmatched. The CDR3 covers 15 residues. The CDR3: CASSVGLAGIETQYF. For the CDR3, the DNA is TGTGCCAGCAGCGTAGGACTAGCGGGAATAGAGACCCAGTACTTC.

This rearrangement joins TRBV11-3 to TRBJ2-7; TRBD2 matches 8 bases. Per the germline V gene, CDR1 is SGHNT and CDR2 is YENEEA. This CDR3 comprises 16 residues. Trimming cost V 5 bases and J 3 bases; bases outside gene matches: 12. This CDR3 reads CASSLIRLAPFYEQYF. The CDR3 DNA is TGTGCCAGCAGCCTGATACGACTAGCGCCCTTCTACGAGCAGTACTTC.

This clone showed up just once. The gene calls are TRBV30 and TRBJ1-1; D gene uncertain. This CDR3 has 12 amino acids. V lost 1 base, J lost 4 bases, and 7 bases lay in between. The germline CDR1 and CDR2 sequences are GTSNPN and SVGIG (reference sequence). The CDR3 loop is CAWSGTFTEAFF. The CDR3 DNA sequence: TGTGCCTGGAGTGGGACTTTCACTGAAGCTTTCTTT. Supplemented by reference TRBV30 and TRBJ1-1, the full variable domain reads SQTIHQWPATLVQPVGSPLSLECTVEGTSNPNLYWYRQAAGRGLQLLFYSVGIGQISSEVPQNLSASRPQDRQFILSSKKLLLSDSGFYLCAWSGTFTEAFFGQGTRLTVV.

The CDR3 sequence is CASSPTVTLADQPQHF. CDR3 nucleotide sequence: TGTGCCAGCAGTCCGACAGTAACTCTGGCGGATCAGCCCCAGCATTTT. The J gene is TRBJ1-5, the V gene TRBV2; D perhaps matches TRBD1 (5 bases). V was trimmed by 5 bases and J by 5 bases, leaving 19 bases between them. CDR3 length: 16 residues. Per the germline V gene, CDR1 is SNHLY and CDR2 is FYNNEI.

Only one count was recorded for this clone. This sequence joins TRBV9 and TRBJ2-7; 10 nucleotides line up with TRBD1. The germline V gene has CDR1 SGDLS and CDR2 YYNGEE. The junction had 15 bases not matched to a gene; V was cut back by 3 bases and J by 3 bases. The CDR3 has 18 residues. In DNA form, the CDR3 reads TGTGCCAGCAGCGCCGGGACAGGGGTGGCGGGAGGTCTCTACGAGCAGTACTTC. Protein sequence: CASSAGTGVAGGLYEQYF.

This clone was detected only a few times. This sequence joins TRBV5-8 and TRBJ1-4; D unresolved. V was pared by 0 bases and J by 0 bases, with 9 bases between. The CDR3 runs to 16 residues. Germline V lookup: CDR1 SGHTS, CDR2 YDEGEE. The CDR3 DNA follows: TGTGCCAGCAGCTTGGGGGCCGCTGCAACTAATGAAAAACTGTTTTTT. Protein: CASSLGAAATNEKLFF. The full variable domain, completed using reference TRBV5-8 and TRBJ1-4, is EAGVTQSPTHLIKTRGQQATLRCSPISGHTSVYWYQQALGLGLQFLLWYDEGEERNRGNFPPRFSGRQFPNYSSELNVNALELEDSALYLCASSLGAAATNEKLFFGSGTQLSVL.

The CDR3 DNA is TGTGCCACCAGTGATTACCCCGTGCGGGACAGGGGCTACACCCAGACCTACAATGAGCAGTTCTTC. Its translation: CATSDYPVRDRGYTQTYNEQFF. The gene calls are TRBV24-1 and TRBJ2-1, with 10 bases aligning to TRBD1. Trimming at V came to 2 bases and at J to 2 bases, leaving 20 bases not matched to a gene. The CDR3 sequence is 22 residues long. Germline V gene lookup returns CDR1 KGHDR and CDR2 SFDVKD.

The chain couples TRBV5-1 to TRBJ1-3, with D perhaps matching TRBD1 (5 bases). The ends were cut back, 3 bases at V and 0 bases at J, with 10 bases in the middle. Germline V CDR1 and CDR2: SGHRS, YFSETQ. This CDR3 is built from 15 residues. CDR3 in DNA: TGCGCCAGCAGCTCCGGGGGATTCTCTGGAAACACCATATATTTT. Encoded protein: CASSSGGFSGNTIYF. Complete variable domain (other parts from reference TRBV5-1 and TRBJ1-3): KAGVTQTPRYLIKTRGQQVTLSCSPISGHRSVSWYQQTPGQGLQFLFEYFSETQRNKGNFPGRFSGRQFSNSRSEMNVSTLELGDSALYLCASSSGGFSGNTIYFGEGSWLTVV.

In this sample, this clone turned up a few times. The chain joins TRBV2 to TRBJ1-3, with TRBD1 identical over 8 bases. V lost 5 bases, J lost 4 bases, and 4 bases stayed unmatched. Germline loops: CDR1 SNHLY, CDR2 FYNNEI. This CDR3 spans 14 amino acids. The CDR3 DNA reads as TGTGCCAGCAGTCGGACAGGGAAAGGAAACACCATATATTTT. Its translation is CASSRTGKGNTIYF.

This clone appeared a few times. This chain links TRBV10-2 with TRBJ2-1; the D gene is possibly TRBD2 (6 bases). Deletions cut 6 bases from V and 7 bases from J, with 19 bases between. Germline V CDR1 and CDR2: WSHSY, SAAADI. The CDR3 extends over 15 amino acids. The CDR3 protein is CASSLPGDRPNEQFF. The CDR3 bases are TGCGCCAGCAGCCTCCCGGGAGATCGGCCAAATGAGCAGTTCTTC.